Sequencing of this T cell receptor beta chain was carried out in a study of T cell responses to AZD1222 COVID-19 vaccine. The study's findings and limits: As reported, nearly half of all spike-specific TCRs target variant regions that are unmutated. Baseline seropositivity occurred in only 5 or 6 AZD1222 recipients. Donors were mostly white British, more females; clonal diversity possibly underestimated.

The protocol was immunoSEQ multiplex PCR, while the TCRdb copy is restricted to in-frame clones and leaves out a portion. The data show under 85,000 clones, around 90% seen once. As regards this clone: Its antigen is unknown.

V lost 0 bases, J lost 1 base, and 4 bases lay in between. CDR1 is SGDLS, CDR2 YYNGEE, per germline. The CDR3 consists of 14 residues. This chain joins TRBV9 and TRBJ2-2; D call uncertain. The source was peripheral blood, collected on day 0 of MenACWY control vaccination. The receptor was isolated from an adult in good health. The chain's CDR3 is CASSVAGNTGELFF. The CDR3 nucleotides are TGTGCCAGCAGCGTAGCGGGGAACACCGGGGAGCTGTTTTTT. Full variable domain (remainder filled in from reference TRBV9 and TRBJ2-2): DSGVTQTPKHLITATGQRVTLRCSPRSGDLSVYWYQQSLDQGLQFLIQYYNGEERAKGNILERFSAQQFPDLHSELNLSSLELGDSALYFCASSVAGNTGELFFGEGSRLTVL.